The rows below give T cell receptor beta chains drawn from one sample of a study of identical twins. TCRdb independently ran MiXCR on the 5' RACE reads; one entry per CDR3 protein. Found here are approximately 490,000 distinct CDR3 sequences, approximately 20% of them singletons; the top ten hold 0.48%. The data also belong to a second study, concerning yellow fever vaccine responses in identical twins.

Specimen: CD4+ T cells sorted from blood. The receptor source for this set is a woman younger than 35 in good health. The CDR3 runs from the conserved cysteine through the conserved F or W. Each record gives: D gene, clone size, J gene, V gene, CDR3 protein, CDR3 DNA. D genes are given only for firm matches. Clone size is not always given. Where it is, it says once, few, many or a class for expanded clones.

d_gene: TRBD2; abundance: NA; j_gene: TRBJ2-3; v_gene: TRBV5-1; CDR3aa: CASSLALAATGDTQYF; CDR3nt: TGCGCCAGCAGCTTGGCGCTAGCGGCGACGGGAGATACGCAGTATTTT
d_gene: NA; abundance: NA; j_gene: TRBJ2-2; v_gene: TRBV12-3/TRBV12-4; CDR3aa: CATKPGTTTGELFF; CDR3nt: TGTGCCACCAAACCCGGGACGACCACCGGGGAGCTGTTTTTT
d_gene: TRBD2; abundance: NA; j_gene: TRBJ2-1; v_gene: TRBV20-1; CDR3aa: CSAEREGRDNEQFF; CDR3nt: TGCAGTGCGGAAAGGGAGGGTCGGGACAATGAGCAGTTCTTC
d_gene: NA; abundance: few; j_gene: TRBJ1-1; v_gene: TRBV12-3/TRBV12-4; CDR3aa: CASSTWDNWNTEAFF; CDR3nt: TGTGCCAGCAGTACGTGGGACAACTGGAACACTGAAGCTTTCTTT
d_gene: NA; abundance: NA; j_gene: TRBJ1-2; v_gene: TRBV7-9; CDR3aa: CASSLALGVYGYTF; CDR3nt: TGTGCCAGCAGCTTAGCGCTTGGTGTCTACGGCTACACCTTC
d_gene: TRBD1; abundance: NA; j_gene: TRBJ1-1; v_gene: TRBV2; CDR3aa: CASKELRGGNTEAFF; CDR3nt: TGTGCCAGCAAAGAACTCAGGGGGGGGAACACTGAAGCTTTCTTT
d_gene: NA; abundance: NA; j_gene: TRBJ2-6; v_gene: TRBV12-3/TRBV12-4; CDR3aa: CASSSGQLGSGANVLTF; CDR3nt: TGTGCCAGCAGCTCCGGACAGCTGGGCTCTGGGGCCAACGTCCTGACTTTC
d_gene: NA; abundance: NA; j_gene: TRBJ1-1; v_gene: TRBV12-3/TRBV12-4; CDR3aa: CASSFPGTEAFF; CDR3nt: TGTGCCAGCAGTTTTCCCGGTACTGAAGCTTTCTTT
d_gene: NA; abundance: NA; j_gene: TRBJ1-2; v_gene: TRBV12-3/TRBV12-4; CDR3aa: CASRLTEFSYGYTF; CDR3nt: TGTGCCAGCAGGCTGACAGAGTTTAGCTATGGCTACACCTTC
d_gene: NA; abundance: many; j_gene: TRBJ1-5; v_gene: TRBV12-3/TRBV12-4; CDR3aa: CASSFGGTSNQPQHF; CDR3nt: TGTGCCAGCAGTTTCGGGGGAACGAGCAATCAGCCCCAGCATTTT
d_gene: TRBD1; abundance: NA; j_gene: TRBJ2-2; v_gene: TRBV10-3; CDR3aa: CAISEAGGNTGELFF; CDR3nt: TGTGCCATCAGTGAAGCAGGGGGCAACACCGGGGAGCTGTTTTTT
d_gene: TRBD1; abundance: NA; j_gene: TRBJ1-1; v_gene: TRBV6-5; CDR3aa: CASSSEGTGRTEAFF; CDR3nt: TGTGCCAGCAGTTCGGAAGGGACAGGGAGGACTGAAGCTTTCTTT
d_gene: NA; abundance: NA; j_gene: TRBJ2-6; v_gene: TRBV4-1; CDR3aa: CASSQDRGTSLSGANVLTF; CDR3nt: TGCGCCAGCAGCCAAGATCGAGGCACCAGCCTCTCTGGGGCCAACGTCCTGACTTTC
d_gene: NA; abundance: few; j_gene: TRBJ2-5; v_gene: TRBV20-1; CDR3aa: CSASNRDPGETQYF; CDR3nt: TGCAGTGCTAGTAACAGGGACCCAGGAGAGACCCAGTACTTC
d_gene: NA; abundance: few; j_gene: TRBJ1-2; v_gene: TRBV4-1; CDR3aa: CASSQPGTTSNYGYTF; CDR3nt: TGCGCCAGCAGCCAACCTGGGACAACTTCTAACTATGGCTACACCTTC
d_gene: NA; abundance: NA; j_gene: TRBJ1-2; v_gene: TRBV5-1; CDR3aa: CASSLAGGRSDGYTF; CDR3nt: TGCGCCAGCAGCTTGGCTGGGGGGCGATCGGATGGCTACACCTTC
d_gene: TRBD1; abundance: many; j_gene: TRBJ1-5; v_gene: TRBV15; CDR3aa: CATSRDLGGTAENQPQHF; CDR3nt: TGTGCCACCAGCAGAGATTTGGGGGGGACAGCGGAAAATCAGCCCCAGCATTTT
d_gene: TRBD1; abundance: NA; j_gene: TRBJ1-4; v_gene: TRBV6-1; CDR3aa: CASSPRDRAQKEKLFF; CDR3nt: TGTGCCAGCAGCCCCCGGGACAGGGCGCAGAAGGAAAAACTGTTTTTT
d_gene: NA; abundance: NA; j_gene: TRBJ2-5; v_gene: TRBV5-1; CDR3aa: CASGLAGWKQETQYF; CDR3nt: TGCGCCAGCGGGTTGGCAGGGTGGAAACAAGAGACCCAGTACTTC
d_gene: NA; abundance: NA; j_gene: TRBJ2-5; v_gene: TRBV11-2; CDR3aa: CASSSEGLARMETQYF; CDR3nt: TGTGCCAGCAGCTCAGAAGGTTTGGCTAGAATGGAGACCCAGTACTTC
d_gene: TRBD2; abundance: few; j_gene: TRBJ2-2; v_gene: TRBV7-7; CDR3aa: CASSLETSGSSGELFF; CDR3nt: TGTGCCAGCAGCTTAGAAACTAGCGGGAGCTCCGGGGAGCTGTTTTTT
d_gene: NA; abundance: NA; j_gene: TRBJ2-1; v_gene: TRBV3-1; CDR3aa: CASSHLLAGQGEQFF; CDR3nt: TGTGCCAGCAGCCACCTCTTAGCTGGTCAGGGTGAGCAGTTCTTC
d_gene: NA; abundance: NA; j_gene: TRBJ2-3; v_gene: TRBV10-3; CDR3aa: CAISDPVGRGDTQYF; CDR3nt: TGTGCCATCAGTGACCCCGTGGGGCGAGGGGATACGCAGTATTTT
d_gene: NA; abundance: NA; j_gene: TRBJ1-2; v_gene: TRBV12-3/TRBV12-4; CDR3aa: CASREQGGYNYGYTF; CDR3nt: TGTGCCAGCAGGGAACAGGGAGGGTACAACTATGGCTACACCTTC
d_gene: NA; abundance: once; j_gene: TRBJ1-4; v_gene: TRBV6-5; CDR3aa: CASSYSTATNEKLFF; CDR3nt: TGTGCCAGCAGTTACTCAACAGCAACTAATGAAAAACTGTTTTTT
d_gene: TRBD1; abundance: many; j_gene: TRBJ2-5; v_gene: TRBV7-3; CDR3aa: CASSRQGQETQYF; CDR3nt: TGTGCCAGCAGTAGACAGGGCCAAGAGACCCAGTACTTC
d_gene: NA; abundance: few; j_gene: TRBJ1-4; v_gene: TRBV5-1; CDR3aa: CASSFGTSNEKLFF; CDR3nt: TGCGCCAGCAGCTTCGGGACGTCTAATGAAAAACTGTTTTTT
d_gene: NA; abundance: NA; j_gene: TRBJ2-1; v_gene: TRBV11-2; CDR3aa: CASSLFAGNNEQFF; CDR3nt: TGTGCCAGCAGCTTATTTGCGGGAAACAATGAGCAGTTCTTC
d_gene: TRBD2; abundance: few; j_gene: TRBJ2-5; v_gene: TRBV25-1; CDR3aa: CASSELSSGSAEETQYF; CDR3nt: TGTGCCAGCAGTGAATTATCTAGCGGGAGTGCCGAGGAGACCCAGTACTTC
d_gene: TRBD1; abundance: NA; j_gene: TRBJ1-1; v_gene: TRBV5-5; CDR3aa: CASSFVDRGTEAFF; CDR3nt: TGTGCCAGCAGCTTTGTCGACAGGGGGACTGAAGCTTTCTTT
d_gene: NA; abundance: few; j_gene: TRBJ2-7; v_gene: TRBV4-1; CDR3aa: CASSQGVGYEQYF; CDR3nt: TGCGCCAGCAGCCAAGGGGTCGGCTACGAGCAGTACTTC
d_gene: NA; abundance: many; j_gene: TRBJ2-5; v_gene: TRBV20-1; CDR3aa: CSATRGSGSGVTQYF; CDR3nt: TGCAGTGCCACCCGAGGCAGCGGGTCGGGAGTGACCCAGTACTTC
d_gene: TRBD2; abundance: few; j_gene: TRBJ2-3; v_gene: TRBV12-3/TRBV12-4; CDR3aa: CASRQGGAGGTDTQYF; CDR3nt: TGTGCCAGCAGACAAGGCGGGGCGGGAGGCACAGATACGCAGTATTTT
d_gene: TRBD2; abundance: few; j_gene: TRBJ2-1; v_gene: TRBV5-1; CDR3aa: CASSLGFSGGADEQFF; CDR3nt: TGCGCCAGCAGCTTGGGATTTAGCGGGGGGGCGGATGAGCAGTTCTTC
d_gene: NA; abundance: NA; j_gene: TRBJ2-4; v_gene: TRBV23-1; CDR3aa: CASSQTRQGGDIQYF; CDR3nt: TGCGCCAGCAGTCAAACAAGACAGGGAGGGGACATTCAGTACTTC
d_gene: TRBD2; abundance: few; j_gene: TRBJ2-1; v_gene: TRBV20-1; CDR3aa: CSARDNQRERLNEQFF; CDR3nt: TGCAGTGCTAGAGATAACCAGCGGGAGAGACTCAATGAGCAGTTCTTC
d_gene: TRBD1; abundance: few; j_gene: TRBJ1-2; v_gene: TRBV7-9; CDR3aa: CASSPGTGGTNYGYTF; CDR3nt: TGTGCCAGCAGCCCAGGGACAGGGGGTACTAACTATGGCTACACCTTC
d_gene: NA; abundance: NA; j_gene: TRBJ2-5; v_gene: TRBV5-1; CDR3aa: CASSSGRKTQYF; CDR3nt: TGCGCCAGCAGCTCTGGGAGAAAGACCCAGTACTTC
d_gene: TRBD1; abundance: NA; j_gene: TRBJ1-2; v_gene: TRBV4-2; CDR3aa: CASSQDLRGQANYGYTF; CDR3nt: TGTGCCAGCAGCCAAGACCTTAGGGGACAGGCCAACTATGGCTACACCTTC
d_gene: NA; abundance: few; j_gene: TRBJ1-3; v_gene: TRBV20-1; CDR3aa: CSAREGGSGNTIYF; CDR3nt: TGCAGTGCTAGAGAGGGGGGTTCAGGAAACACCATATATTTT
d_gene: TRBD2; abundance: many; j_gene: TRBJ2-3; v_gene: TRBV5-6; CDR3aa: CASSSPGLAGESRTDTQYF; CDR3nt: TGTGCCAGCAGCTCACCCGGACTAGCGGGAGAGAGTCGCACAGATACGCAGTATTTT
d_gene: TRBD1; abundance: NA; j_gene: TRBJ1-6; v_gene: TRBV6-5; CDR3aa: CASSYSNRGDSPLHF; CDR3nt: TGTGCCAGCAGTTACTCGAACAGGGGGGATTCACCCCTCCACTTT
d_gene: TRBD2; abundance: NA; j_gene: TRBJ2-3; v_gene: TRBV6-1; CDR3aa: CASTPSGRPRGADTQYF; CDR3nt: TGTGCCAGCACCCCTAGCGGGAGGCCCCGTGGCGCAGATACGCAGTATTTT
d_gene: TRBD1; abundance: few; j_gene: TRBJ1-6; v_gene: TRBV12-3/TRBV12-4; CDR3aa: CASSFWTGDSPLHF; CDR3nt: TGTGCCAGCAGTTTCTGGACAGGGGATTCACCCCTCCACTTT
d_gene: NA; abundance: NA; j_gene: TRBJ2-5; v_gene: TRBV29-1; CDR3aa: CSVDPLRGGETQYF; CDR3nt: TGCAGCGTTGACCCACTTAGGGGCGGAGAGACCCAGTACTTC
d_gene: TRBD2; abundance: NA; j_gene: TRBJ2-1; v_gene: TRBV27; CDR3aa: CASSLGPSGPYNEQFF; CDR3nt: TGTGCCAGCAGTTTAGGCCCTAGCGGGCCTTACAATGAGCAGTTCTTC
d_gene: NA; abundance: NA; j_gene: TRBJ1-1; v_gene: TRBV10-2; CDR3aa: CASSATDLGAFF; CDR3nt: TGCGCCAGCAGTGCGACAGACCTTGGGGCTTTCTTT
d_gene: TRBD2; abundance: few; j_gene: TRBJ2-2; v_gene: TRBV29-1; CDR3aa: CSVGVAGINTGELFF; CDR3nt: TGCAGCGTTGGTGTAGCGGGGATAAACACCGGGGAGCTGTTTTTT
d_gene: NA; abundance: few; j_gene: TRBJ2-3; v_gene: TRBV27; CDR3aa: CASSLRGTSTDTQYF; CDR3nt: TGTGCCAGCAGTTTGCGGGGCACCAGCACAGATACGCAGTATTTT
d_gene: NA; abundance: few; j_gene: TRBJ2-3; v_gene: TRBV20-1; CDR3aa: CSARDWAGATDTQYF; CDR3nt: TGCAGTGCTAGAGATTGGGCAGGGGCCACAGATACGCAGTATTTT
d_gene: NA; abundance: NA; j_gene: TRBJ2-2; v_gene: TRBV10-3; CDR3aa: CAISESTGGRTGELFF; CDR3nt: TGTGCCATCAGTGAGTCTACCGGGGGCCGTACCGGGGAGCTGTTTTTT
d_gene: NA; abundance: few; j_gene: TRBJ1-5; v_gene: TRBV20-1; CDR3aa: CSASDPQGHQPQHF; CDR3nt: TGCAGTGCTAGTGACCCACAGGGACATCAGCCCCAGCATTTT
d_gene: NA; abundance: many; j_gene: TRBJ2-1; v_gene: TRBV12-3/TRBV12-4; CDR3aa: CASSLGGLGEQFF; CDR3nt: TGTGCCAGCAGCCTTGGGGGACTTGGAGAGCAGTTCTTC
d_gene: NA; abundance: NA; j_gene: TRBJ1-6; v_gene: TRBV28; CDR3aa: CASSQASSSYNSPLHF; CDR3nt: TGTGCCAGCAGTCAGGCCTCGAGCTCCTATAATTCACCCCTCCACTTT
d_gene: TRBD2; abundance: few; j_gene: TRBJ2-5; v_gene: TRBV6-1; CDR3aa: CASTPGTSGRSETQYF; CDR3nt: TGTGCCAGCACCCCCGGGACTAGCGGGAGATCAGAGACCCAGTACTTC
d_gene: NA; abundance: few; j_gene: TRBJ2-5; v_gene: TRBV20-1; CDR3aa: CSAREYQETQYF; CDR3nt: TGCAGTGCTAGGGAGTACCAAGAGACCCAGTACTTC
d_gene: NA; abundance: NA; j_gene: TRBJ1-1; v_gene: TRBV9; CDR3aa: CASSVVNGVEAFF; CDR3nt: TGTGCCAGCAGCGTAGTCAACGGCGTGGAAGCTTTCTTT
d_gene: TRBD2; abundance: NA; j_gene: TRBJ2-2; v_gene: TRBV7-3; CDR3aa: CASSLTETSGRIAGELFF; CDR3nt: TGTGCCAGCAGCTTAACTGAGACTAGCGGGAGAATTGCCGGGGAGCTGTTTTTT
d_gene: NA; abundance: few; j_gene: TRBJ2-7; v_gene: TRBV12-3/TRBV12-4; CDR3aa: CASSWLGGGEQYF; CDR3nt: TGTGCCAGCAGTTGGTTGGGGGGAGGCGAGCAGTACTTC